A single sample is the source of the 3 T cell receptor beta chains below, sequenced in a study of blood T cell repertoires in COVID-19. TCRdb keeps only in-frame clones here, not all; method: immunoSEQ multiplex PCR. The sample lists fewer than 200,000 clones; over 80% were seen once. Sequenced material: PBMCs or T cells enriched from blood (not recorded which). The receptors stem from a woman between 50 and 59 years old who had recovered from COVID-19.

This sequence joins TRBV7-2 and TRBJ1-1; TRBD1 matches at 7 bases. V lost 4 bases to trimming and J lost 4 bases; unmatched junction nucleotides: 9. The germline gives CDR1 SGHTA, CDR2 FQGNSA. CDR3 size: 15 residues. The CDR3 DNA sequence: TGTGCCAGCAGCTCCCAGAGGGGGCTTCGCACTGAAGCTTTCTTT. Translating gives CASSSQRGLRTEAFF.

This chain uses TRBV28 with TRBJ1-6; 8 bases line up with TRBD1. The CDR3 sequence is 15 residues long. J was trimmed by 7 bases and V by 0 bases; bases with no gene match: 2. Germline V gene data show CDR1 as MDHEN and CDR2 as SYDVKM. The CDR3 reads CASSLWDRANSPLHF. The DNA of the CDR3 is TGTGCCAGCAGTTTATGGGACAGGGCAAATTCACCCCTCCACTTT.

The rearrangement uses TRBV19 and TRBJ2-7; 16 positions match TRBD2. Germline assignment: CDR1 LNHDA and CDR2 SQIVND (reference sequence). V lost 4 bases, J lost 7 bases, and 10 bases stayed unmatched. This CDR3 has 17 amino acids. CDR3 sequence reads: CASSTTGTSGGAREQYV. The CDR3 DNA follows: TGTGCCAGTAGTACTACCGGGACTAGCGGGGGGGCGCGAGAGCAGTACGTC.